This T cell receptor beta chain was sequenced for a study of identical twins. Whole-study results and caveats: Compared with unrelated sharing, twin-shared out-of-frame alpha sequences had more low-probability sequences. Sequences that were beta out-of-frame showed weaker excess twin sharing. The presence of invariant MAIT and iNKT cells could partly confound analyses of zero-insertion sequences.

Addition of a universal primer site occurred through template switching, and cDNA carried unique molecular identifiers. TCRdb redid the calling of the 5' RACE reads with MiXCR, one entry per CDR3 protein. The table has under 250,000 distinct CDR3 sequences, 6.5% to 8.5% seen once. About this clonotype: Antigen unknown.

The germline V gene encodes CDR1 LGHNA and CDR2 YNFKEQ. CDR3 length: 16 residues. V lost 0 bases, J lost 10 bases, and 9 bases stayed unmatched. A further study also used this sample, focusing on yellow fever vaccine responses in identical twins.

The sequencing input was memory (CD45RO+) T cells sorted from blood. The sequence was obtained from a woman younger than 30 in good health. The gene calls are TRBV4-2 and TRBJ1-6, with TRBD1 matching 7 bases. CDR3 loop: CASSQEKGASGSPLHF. The CDR3 DNA sequence: TGTGCCAGCAGCCAAGAAAAGGGGGCGAGCGGATCACCCCTCCACTTT.